One sample yielded the 5 T cell receptor beta chains listed below, sequenced in a study of cytomegalovirus exposure and HLA in healthy donors. Researchers ran the PCR with 60 Vbeta and 13 Jbeta primers. Measured with immunoSEQ multiplex PCR; TCRdb has only the in-frame clones, and not every one. The repertoire holds about 130,000 clones, approximately 69% seen once, with more than 3.5% in the top ten. The source material was PBMCs. These TCRs come from a man aged 35 to 55 in good health and CMV-seropositive.

This sequence joins TRBV5-1 and TRBJ2-1, with TRBD1 matching over 7 bases. Losses at the gene ends were 4 bases for V and 3 bases for J; bases not matched to a gene: 4. Germline V gives CDR1 SGHRS, CDR2 YFSETQ. This CDR3 has 14 amino acids. Written as DNA, the CDR3 is TGCGCCAGCAGCGCCCGGGACAGCTACAATGAGCAGTTCTTC. Protein: CASSARDSYNEQFF. The variable domain in full, with the rest retrieved from reference TRBV5-1 and TRBJ2-1, is KAGVTQTPRYLIKTRGQQVTLSCSPISGHRSVSWYQQTPGQGLQFLFEYFSETQRNKGNFPGRFSGRQFSNSRSEMNVSTLELGDSALYLCASSARDSYNEQFFGPGTRLTVL.

The V and J genes are TRBV5-6 and TRBJ1-4, with no clear D. The V end lost 0 bases, the J end lost 5 bases, and 8 bases lay between the germline ends. The CDR3 covers 14 residues. The germline gives CDR1 SGHDT, CDR2 YYEEEE. The DNA of the CDR3 is TGTGCCAGCAGCTTGGCAGGCAGGAATGAAAAACTGTTTTTT. This sequence encodes CASSLAGRNEKLFF.

This clone has more than one count but fewer than ten. This chain connects TRBV28 to TRBJ2-2, with D unresolved. The germline CDR1 and CDR2 sequences are MDHEN and SYDVKM. V was shortened by 6 bases and J by 0 bases, with 8 bases between the two germline ends. This CDR3 spans 14 amino acids. The CDR3 DNA is TGTGCCAGCAGGCAGGATGCGAACACCGGGGAGCTGTTTTTT. It encodes CASRQDANTGELFF.

This chain uses TRBV5-1 with TRBJ2-1; 10 bases match TRBD2. The CDR3 length is 15 residues. Trimming took 4 bases from V and 2 from J; bases not matched to a gene: 3. The germline V gene has CDR1 SGHRS and CDR2 YFSETQ. The CDR3 nucleotides are TGCGCCAGCAGCCAAGGACTAGCGGCCTACAATGAGCAGTTCTTC. This sequence encodes CASSQGLAAYNEQFF.

The chain joins TRBV2 to TRBJ2-7; D uncertain. CDR3 length: 12 amino acids. Trimming removed 3 bases at V and 3 bases at J, with 6 bases between. The V gene's germline CDR1 is SNHLY and CDR2 FYNNEI. The CDR3 reads CASSDSIYEQYF. Written as DNA, the CDR3 is TGTGCCAGCAGTGATTCCATCTACGAGCAGTACTTC.